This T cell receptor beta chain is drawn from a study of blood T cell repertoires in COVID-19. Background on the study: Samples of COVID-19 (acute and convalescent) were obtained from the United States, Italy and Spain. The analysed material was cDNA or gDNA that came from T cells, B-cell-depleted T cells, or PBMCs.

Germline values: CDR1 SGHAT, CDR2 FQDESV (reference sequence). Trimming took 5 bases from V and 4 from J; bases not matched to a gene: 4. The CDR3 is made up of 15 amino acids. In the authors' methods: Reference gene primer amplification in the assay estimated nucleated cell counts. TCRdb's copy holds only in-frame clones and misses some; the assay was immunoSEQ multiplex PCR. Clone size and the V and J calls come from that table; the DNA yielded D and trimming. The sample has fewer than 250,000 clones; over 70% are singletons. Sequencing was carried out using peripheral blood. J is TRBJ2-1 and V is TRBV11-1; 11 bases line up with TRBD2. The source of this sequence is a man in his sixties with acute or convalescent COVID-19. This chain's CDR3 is CASSPGTSGYNEQFF. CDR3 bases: TGTGCCAGCAGCCCCGGGACTAGCGGATACAATGAGCAGTTCTTC.